Listed here are 6 T cell receptor beta chains from one sample, sequenced in a study of tumor-infiltrating lymphocytes in primary liver carcinoma. Both blood RNA, taken from unsorted whole blood, and germline DNA were extracted. Using a constant-region primer together with ProtoScript II reverse transcriptase, TCR beta cDNA was made from about 490 ng of total RNA. Nested multiplex PCR, run for three rounds with slightly modified ARM-PCR, yielded TCR beta libraries. Investigators reported that the first two PCR rounds, at 10 cycles each, used TRBV1-TRBV30 forward primers with a C-beta reverse primer. MiXCR, run by TCRdb on the multiplex PCR reads, gives a single entry per CDR3 protein. The profile shows 300,000 to 350,000 distinct CDR3 sequences, 45% to 70% of them singletons. Sequences were obtained from peripheral blood. All receptors come from a young woman with primary liver carcinoma and hepatitis B virus infection.

Comment on this clonotype: Its ends do not fully match the called genes, so a read error is possible. The CDR3 loop reads CSGGQGGFEASF. As DNA, the CDR3 is TGCAGCGGGGGACAGGGTGGCTTTGAAGCTTCCTTT. The V call is TRBV29-1, the J call TRBJ1-1; 9 nucleotides line up with TRBD1. Germline CDR1 is SQVTM and CDR2 is ANQGSEA. The CDR3 is made up of 12 amino acids.

At least ten counts were recorded for this clonotype. This chain joins TRBV12-3 or TRBV12-4 and TRBJ1-1, with D possibly TRBD1 on 5 matching bases. V was cut by 3 bases and J by 1 base, with 15 bases left in between. CDR3 length: 16 amino acids. In DNA, the CDR3 is TGTGCCAGCAGTTTTCTTGGGGGTTTAGGGAACACTGAAGCTTTCTTT. Translation gives CASSFLGGLGNTEAFF.

This clonotype was picked up a small number of times. The chain couples TRBV7-9 to TRBJ2-2; the D call may be TRBD1 or TRBD2 (7 bases each). With 6 bases removed from V and 3 bases from J, the gap between germline ends came to 17 bases. Germline V gene data show CDR1 as SEHNR and CDR2 as FQNEAQ (reference sequence). This CDR3 has 16 amino acids. The CDR3 sequence is CASRPRQGGHTGELFF. The CDR3 DNA sequence: TGTGCCAGCAGACCTCGACAGGGAGGGCACACCGGGGAGCTGTTTTTT.

About this clonotype itself: Mismatch with germline at one junction end may stem from a read error. V is TRBV12-3 or TRBV12-4 and J is TRBJ2-7; unclear D gene. The CDR3 consists of 15 residues. The CDR3 region has the DNA TGTGCCAGCAGTTCCATCAATAGGAACCCCTACGAACAGTACTTC. This codes for CASSSINRNPYEQYF.

On this clonotype itself: At one end, the junction sequence differs from germline, possibly due to a read error. The chain joins TRBV13 to TRBJ2-1, with D perhaps assigned TRBD1 or TRBD2 (5 bases each). Germline CDR1 PRHDT, CDR2 FYEKMQ (reference sequence). The CDR3 is made up of 14 amino acids. CDR3 nucleotide sequence: TGTGCCAGCAGCTTAGGGCCGGGACGCGATGAGGAGTTCTTC. It yields the protein CASSLGPGRDEEFF.

In regard to this clonotype: The germline gene is not matched at one end of the junction; a read error may be the cause. The CDR3 loop reads CASSPRERREATNTQYF. Here the CDR3 DNA reads TGTGCCAGCAGCCCCCGGGAACGGCGGGAGGCCACAAATACGCAGTATTTT. The chain is built from TRBV11-2 and TRBJ2-3, with 8 bases aligning to TRBD2. There are 17 residues in the CDR3. The germline gives CDR1 SGHAT, CDR2 FQNNGV.